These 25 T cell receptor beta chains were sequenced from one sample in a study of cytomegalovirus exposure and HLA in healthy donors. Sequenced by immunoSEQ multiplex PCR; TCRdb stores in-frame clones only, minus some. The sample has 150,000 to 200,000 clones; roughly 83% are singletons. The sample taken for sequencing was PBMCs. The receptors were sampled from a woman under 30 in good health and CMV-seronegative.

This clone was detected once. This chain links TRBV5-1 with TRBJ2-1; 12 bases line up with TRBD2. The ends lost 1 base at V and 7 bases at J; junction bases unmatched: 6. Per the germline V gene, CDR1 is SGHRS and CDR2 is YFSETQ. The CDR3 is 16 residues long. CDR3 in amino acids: CASSLTSGRRGNEQFF. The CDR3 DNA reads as TGCGCCAGCAGCTTGACTAGCGGGAGGCGGGGTAATGAGCAGTTCTTC.

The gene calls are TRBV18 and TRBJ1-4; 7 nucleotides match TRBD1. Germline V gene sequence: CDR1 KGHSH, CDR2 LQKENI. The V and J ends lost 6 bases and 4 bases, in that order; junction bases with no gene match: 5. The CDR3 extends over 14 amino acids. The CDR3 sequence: CASSPGTVNEKLFF. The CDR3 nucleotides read TGTGCCAGCTCGCCAGGGACAGTTAATGAAAAACTGTTTTTT.

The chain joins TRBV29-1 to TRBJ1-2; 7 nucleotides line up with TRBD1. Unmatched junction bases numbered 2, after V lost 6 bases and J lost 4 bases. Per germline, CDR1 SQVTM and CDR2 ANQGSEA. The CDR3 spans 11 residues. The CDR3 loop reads CSVQGGYGYTF. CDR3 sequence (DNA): TGCAGCGTCCAGGGGGGCTATGGCTACACCTTC.

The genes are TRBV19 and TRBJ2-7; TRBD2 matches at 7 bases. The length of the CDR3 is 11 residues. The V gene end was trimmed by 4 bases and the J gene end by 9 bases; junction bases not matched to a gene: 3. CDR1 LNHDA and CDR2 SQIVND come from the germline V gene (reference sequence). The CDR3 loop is CASSTAGVQYF. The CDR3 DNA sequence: TGTGCCAGTAGTACGGCGGGAGTGCAGTACTTC.

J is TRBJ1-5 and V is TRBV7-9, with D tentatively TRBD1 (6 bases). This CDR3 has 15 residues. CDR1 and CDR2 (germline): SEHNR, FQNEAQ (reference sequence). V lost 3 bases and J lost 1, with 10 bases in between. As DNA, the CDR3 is TGTGCCAGCAGCTTCACAGGGACCAGCAATCAGCCCCAGCATTTT. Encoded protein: CASSFTGTSNQPQHF. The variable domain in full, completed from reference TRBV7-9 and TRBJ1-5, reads DTGVSQNPRHKITKRGQNVTFRCDPISEHNRLYWYRQTLGQGPEFLTYFQNEAQLEKSRLLSDRFSAERPKGSFSTLEIQRTEQGDSAMYLCASSFTGTSNQPQHFGDGTRLSIL.

Here the CDR3 reads CASGLRGGIAFF. CDR3 in DNA: TGTGCCAGCGGACTTCGAGGAGGGATAGCTTTCTTT. This chain connects TRBV2 to TRBJ1-1; D gene unclear. The CDR3 has 12 residues. Germline assignment: CDR1 SNHLY and CDR2 FYNNEI. The V and J ends lost 8 bases and 10 bases respectively, with 17 bases between them.

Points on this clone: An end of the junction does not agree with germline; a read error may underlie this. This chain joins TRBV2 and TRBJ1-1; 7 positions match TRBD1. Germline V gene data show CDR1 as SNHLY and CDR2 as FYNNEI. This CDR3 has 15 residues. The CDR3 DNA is TGTGCCCGCAGGGGGGCGGGGGTGAAAGGGGCTGAAGCTTTCTTT. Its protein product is CARRGAGVKGAEAFF.

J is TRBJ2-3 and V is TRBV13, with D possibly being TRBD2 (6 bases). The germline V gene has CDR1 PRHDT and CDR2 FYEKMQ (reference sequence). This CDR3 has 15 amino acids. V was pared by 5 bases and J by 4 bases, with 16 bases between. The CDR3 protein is CASSLGLRSPDTQYF. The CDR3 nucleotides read TGTGCCAGCAGCCTGGGACTGAGGAGCCCAGATACGCAGTATTTT. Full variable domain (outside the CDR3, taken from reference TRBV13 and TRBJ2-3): AAGVIQSPRHLIKEKRETATLKCYPIPRHDTVYWYQQGPGQDPQFLISFYEKMQSDKGSIPDRFSAQQFSDYHSELNMSSLELGDSALYFCASSLGLRSPDTQYFGPGTRLTVL.

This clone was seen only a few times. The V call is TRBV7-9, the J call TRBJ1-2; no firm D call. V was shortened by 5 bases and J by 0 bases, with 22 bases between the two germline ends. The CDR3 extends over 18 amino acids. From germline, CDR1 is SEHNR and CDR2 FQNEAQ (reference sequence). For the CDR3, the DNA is TGTGCCAGCAGCCTTACCCCGACCATAACTACCCCTAACTATGGCTACACCTTC. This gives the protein CASSLTPTITTPNYGYTF.

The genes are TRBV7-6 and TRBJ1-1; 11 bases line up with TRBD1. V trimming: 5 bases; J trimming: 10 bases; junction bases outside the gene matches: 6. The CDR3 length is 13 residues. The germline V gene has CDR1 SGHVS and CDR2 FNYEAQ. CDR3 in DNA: TGTGCCAGCAGCCCCCCGGGACAGGGGGGAGCTTTCTTT. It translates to CASSPPGQGGAFF. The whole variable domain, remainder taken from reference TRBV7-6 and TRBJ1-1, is GAGVSQSPRYKVTKRGQDVALRCDPISGHVSLYWYRQALGQGPEFLTYFNYEAQQDKSGLPNDRFSAERPEGSISTLTIQRTEQRDSAMYRCASSPPGQGGAFFGQGTRLTVV.

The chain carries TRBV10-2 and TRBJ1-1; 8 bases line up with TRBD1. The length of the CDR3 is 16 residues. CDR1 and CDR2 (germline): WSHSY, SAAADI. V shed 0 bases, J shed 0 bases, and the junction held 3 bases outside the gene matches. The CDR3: CASSESHRGMNTEAFF. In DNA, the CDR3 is TGCGCCAGCAGTGAGTCCCACAGGGGGATGAACACTGAAGCTTTCTTT.

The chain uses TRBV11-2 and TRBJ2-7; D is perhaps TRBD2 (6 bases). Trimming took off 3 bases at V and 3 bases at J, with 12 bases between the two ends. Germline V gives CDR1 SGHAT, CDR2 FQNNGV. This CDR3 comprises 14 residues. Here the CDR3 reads CASSFGDFDYEQYF. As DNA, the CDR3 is TGTGCCAGCAGCTTCGGGGACTTTGACTACGAGCAGTACTTC.

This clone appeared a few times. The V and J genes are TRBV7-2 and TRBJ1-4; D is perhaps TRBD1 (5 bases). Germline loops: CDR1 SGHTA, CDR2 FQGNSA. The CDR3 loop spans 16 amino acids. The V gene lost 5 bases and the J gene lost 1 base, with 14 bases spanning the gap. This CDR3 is CASSLDRVKTNEKLFF. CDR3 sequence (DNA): TGTGCCAGCAGCCTTGACAGAGTCAAAACTAATGAAAAACTGTTTTTT.

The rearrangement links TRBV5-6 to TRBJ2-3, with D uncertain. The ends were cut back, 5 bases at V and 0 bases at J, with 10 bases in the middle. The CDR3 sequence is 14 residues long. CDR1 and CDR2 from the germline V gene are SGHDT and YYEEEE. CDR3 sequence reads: CASSPVLSTDTQYF. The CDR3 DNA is TGTGCCAGCAGTCCAGTCCTTAGCACAGATACGCAGTATTTT.

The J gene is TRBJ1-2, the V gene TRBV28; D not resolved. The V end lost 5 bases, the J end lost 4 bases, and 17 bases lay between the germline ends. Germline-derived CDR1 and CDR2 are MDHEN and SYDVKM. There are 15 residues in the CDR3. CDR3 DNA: TGTGCCAGCAGTCTCGGGGTCAGTTTAACCTATGGCTACACCTTC. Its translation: CASSLGVSLTYGYTF.

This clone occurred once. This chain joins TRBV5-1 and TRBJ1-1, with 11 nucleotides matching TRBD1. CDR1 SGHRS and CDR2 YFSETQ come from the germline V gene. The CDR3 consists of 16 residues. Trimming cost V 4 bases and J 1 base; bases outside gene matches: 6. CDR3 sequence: CASSPRDRGANTEAFF. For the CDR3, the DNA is TGCGCCAGCAGCCCCCGGGACAGGGGGGCGAACACTGAAGCTTTCTTT.

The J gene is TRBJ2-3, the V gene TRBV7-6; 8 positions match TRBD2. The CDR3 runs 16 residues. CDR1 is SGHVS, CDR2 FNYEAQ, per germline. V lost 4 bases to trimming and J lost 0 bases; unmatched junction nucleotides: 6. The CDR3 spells CASSWLAGTSTDTQYF. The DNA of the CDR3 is TGTGCCAGCAGCTGGCTAGCGGGTACTAGCACAGATACGCAGTATTTT. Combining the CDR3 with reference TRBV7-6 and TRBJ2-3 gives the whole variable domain GAGVSQSPRYKVTKRGQDVALRCDPISGHVSLYWYRQALGQGPEFLTYFNYEAQQDKSGLPNDRFSAERPEGSISTLTIQRTEQRDSAMYRCASSWLAGTSTDTQYFGPGTRLTVL.

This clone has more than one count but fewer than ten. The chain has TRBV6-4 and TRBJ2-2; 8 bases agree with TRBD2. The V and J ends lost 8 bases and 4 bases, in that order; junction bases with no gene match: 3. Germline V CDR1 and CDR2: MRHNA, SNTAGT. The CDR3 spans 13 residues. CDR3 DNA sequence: TGTGCCAGCTCCCGGGGGGGCACCGGGGAGCTGTTTTTT. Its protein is CASSRGGTGELFF.

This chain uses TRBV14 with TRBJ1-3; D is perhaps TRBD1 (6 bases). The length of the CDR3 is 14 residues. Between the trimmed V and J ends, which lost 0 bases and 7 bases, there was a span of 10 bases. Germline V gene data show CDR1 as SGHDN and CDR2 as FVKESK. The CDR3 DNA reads TGTGCCAGCAGCCAAGATCACAGGGTTAACACCATATATTTT. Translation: CASSQDHRVNTIYF.

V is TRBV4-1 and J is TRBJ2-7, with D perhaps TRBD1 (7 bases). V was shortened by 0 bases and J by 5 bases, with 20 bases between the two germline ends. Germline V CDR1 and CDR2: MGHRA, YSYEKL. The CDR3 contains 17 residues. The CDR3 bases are TGCGCCAGCAGCCAAGATAGGTTGGGCAGGGGGGTCGACGAGCAGTACTTC. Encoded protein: CASSQDRLGRGVDEQYF.

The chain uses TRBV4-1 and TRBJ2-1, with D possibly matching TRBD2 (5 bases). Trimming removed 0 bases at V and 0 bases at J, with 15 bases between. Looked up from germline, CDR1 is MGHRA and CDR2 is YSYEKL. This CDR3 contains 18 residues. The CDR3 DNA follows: TGCGCCAGCAGCCAAGAGGGCAGCGGCCTGAGCTCCTACAATGAGCAGTTCTTC. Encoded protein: CASSQEGSGLSSYNEQFF.

The CDR3 loop reads CASSEDRGQETQYF. The CDR3 region has the DNA TGTGCCAGCAGCGAGGACAGGGGTCAAGAGACCCAGTACTTC. This chain links TRBV7-9 with TRBJ2-5; 9 nucleotides match TRBD1. Germline CDR1 and CDR2: SEHNR and FQNEAQ (reference sequence). The CDR3 loop spans 14 amino acids. Losses at the gene ends were 5 bases for V and 2 bases for J; bases not matched to a gene: 3.

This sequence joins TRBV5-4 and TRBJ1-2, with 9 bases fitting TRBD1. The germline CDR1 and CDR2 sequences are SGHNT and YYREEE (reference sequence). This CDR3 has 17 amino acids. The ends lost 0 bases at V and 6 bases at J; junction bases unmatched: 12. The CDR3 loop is CASSLALSQQGADGYTF. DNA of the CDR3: TGTGCCAGCAGCTTGGCCCTTTCTCAACAGGGGGCGGATGGCTACACCTTC.

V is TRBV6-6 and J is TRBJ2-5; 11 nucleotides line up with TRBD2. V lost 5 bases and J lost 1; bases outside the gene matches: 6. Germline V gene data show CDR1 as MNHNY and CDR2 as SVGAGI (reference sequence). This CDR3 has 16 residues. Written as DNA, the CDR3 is TGTGCCAGCAGTAACCGACTAGCGGGAACCCAAGAGACCCAGTACTTC. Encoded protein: CASSNRLAGTQETQYF.

The CDR3 region has the DNA TGTGCCAGCAGCAGGGACGGGAGCTCCTATAATTCACCCCTCCACTTT. As protein: CASSRDGSSYNSPLHF. The V call is TRBV5-4, the J call TRBJ1-6; a possible D gene is TRBD1 (5 bases). V was trimmed by 4 bases and J by 0 bases, leaving 11 bases between them. The CDR3 has 16 residues. In germline, CDR1 is SGHNT, CDR2 YYREEE (reference sequence).